Below, 14 T cell receptor beta chains from the same sample are listed, as sequenced in a study of cytomegalovirus exposure and HLA in healthy donors (TCRdb year 2017). The library was obtained by the immunoSEQ multiplex PCR assay. For the multiplex PCR, a mixture combining 60 forward primers for TCR Vbeta segments and 13 reverse primers for TCR Jbeta segments was used. TCRdb provides this immuneACCESS table in a form limited to in-frame rearrangements. Some clones are lacking; in checked studies, under half of them reflect an unresolved V gene, and why the rest are absent is not known. The sample's table covers about 39,000 clones. The top ten clonotypes cover approximately 2.9% of the sample. The material sequenced was PBMCs. Receptors originate from a woman under 40 in good health and CMV-seropositive.

The chain links TRBV6-1 to TRBJ1-2; 8 bases map to TRBD1. The CDR3 covers 13 residues. Germline CDR1 reads MNHNS; CDR2 reads SASEGT. Unmatched junction bases numbered 3, after V lost 5 bases and J lost 4 bases. The DNA for the CDR3 is TGTGCCAGCAGTCTCGGGACAGGCTATGGCTACACCTTC. Translating gives CASSLGTGYGYTF.

The chain couples TRBV18 to TRBJ1-6, with 7 bases fitting TRBD1. J was trimmed by 5 bases and V by 4 bases; bases with no gene match: 8. The germline V gene encodes CDR1 KGHSH and CDR2 LQKENI. The CDR3 is 16 residues long. The CDR3 nucleotides are TGTGCCAGCTCACAGGCTTTGGGACAGAATAATTCACCCCTCCACTTT. Amino acid sequence: CASSQALGQNNSPLHF.

This chain joins TRBV10-3 and TRBJ1-5; a weak D match, TRBD1 (5 bases). The germline CDR1 and CDR2 sequences are ENHRY and SYGVKD. V shed 10 bases and J shed 4 bases, with 20 bases lying between them. This CDR3 spans 15 amino acids. DNA for the CDR3: TGTGCCACCCTCCAAGGGGCAGGGTTAAATCAGCCCCAGCATTTT. Amino acid sequence: CATLQGAGLNQPQHF.

The chain has TRBV2 and TRBJ1-2; D is unresolved. The germline gives CDR1 SNHLY, CDR2 FYNNEI. Trimming shortened V by 5 bases and J by 2 bases, and 12 bases separated the two germline ends. CDR3 size: 14 residues. CDR3 sequence reads: CASSSRESNYGYTF. Here the CDR3 DNA reads TGTGCCAGCAGTTCGAGGGAATCGAACTATGGCTACACCTTC.

The rearrangement joins TRBV5-1 to TRBJ2-5; 9 positions agree with TRBD2. CDR3 size: 14 residues. The ends lost 4 bases at V and 3 bases at J; junction bases unmatched: 4. Germline V gives CDR1 SGHRS, CDR2 YFSETQ. DNA for the CDR3: TGCGCCAGCAGCCGAGCGGGGGGTGAAGAGACCCAGTACTTC. Amino acid sequence: CASSRAGGEETQYF.

The chain couples TRBV6-6 to TRBJ2-7, with 12 nucleotides matching TRBD2. After removal of 6 bases from V and 4 bases from J, the junction contained 10 bases not matched to a gene. Looked up from germline, CDR1 is MNHNY and CDR2 is SVGAGI (reference sequence). CDR3 length: 16 amino acids. The DNA for the CDR3 is TGTGCCAGCAGCTCCGGGCTAGCGGGGGGGCTTTACGAGCAGTACTTC. Translation: CASSSGLAGGLYEQYF.

The chain has TRBV30 and TRBJ1-1; 7 positions match TRBD1. Germline trimming cut 1 base from V and 2 bases from J; bases unmatched to any gene: 7. CDR1 and CDR2 from the germline V gene are GTSNPN and SVGIG (reference sequence). This CDR3 has 15 residues. The CDR3, as DNA: TGTGCCTGGAGTGGACGGGCAGGGGGAAACACTGAAGCTTTCTTT. It yields the protein CAWSGRAGGNTEAFF.

In DNA, the CDR3 is TGCGCCAGCTCCGGGAACCGACAAAACACCGGGGAGCTGTTTTTT. Translating it yields CASSGNRQNTGELFF. This chain connects TRBV5-1 to TRBJ2-2; the D gene is possibly TRBD2 (5 bases). The germline V and J ends were trimmed by 7 bases and 2 bases, with 15 bases remaining between them. CDR3 size: 15 residues. Per the germline V gene, CDR1 is SGHRS and CDR2 is YFSETQ. Based on the CDR3 plus reference TRBV5-1 and TRBJ2-2, the full variable domain is KAGVTQTPRYLIKTRGQQVTLSCSPISGHRSVSWYQQTPGQGLQFLFEYFSETQRNKGNFPGRFSGRQFSNSRSEMNVSTLELGDSALYLCASSGNRQNTGELFFGEGSRLTVL.

J is TRBJ1-2 and V is TRBV5-1, with 10 bases aligning to TRBD1. Germline V gene data show CDR1 as SGHRS and CDR2 as YFSETQ. V was clipped by 4 bases and J by 6 bases; unmatched bases: 9. The CDR3 runs 15 residues. The CDR3 bases are TGCGCCAGCAGCACTAGGGACAGGGGTGACGATGGCTACACCTTC. It encodes CASSTRDRGDDGYTF.

This chain uses TRBV11-3 with TRBJ2-7, with a weak D call TRBD2 (6 bases). Trimming removed 8 bases from V and 2 bases from J, with 13 bases in between. The V gene's germline CDR1 is SGHNT and CDR2 YENEEA. The CDR3 loop spans 13 amino acids. The CDR3 loop is CASASGLTYEQYF. CDR3 coding DNA: TGTGCCAGCGCCTCGGGACTGACCTACGAGCAGTACTTC.

The J gene is TRBJ2-6, the V gene TRBV19; 11 positions match TRBD1. With V trimmed by 5 bases and J by 12 bases, 12 bases remained unmatched. The germline V gene encodes CDR1 LNHDA and CDR2 SQIVND (reference sequence). This CDR3 has 16 amino acids. CDR3 sequence (DNA): TGTGCCAGTAGTGGAATTGGGGGGGGACAGGGGGTCGTCCTGACTTTC. It specifies CASSGIGGGQGVVLTF.

This chain connects TRBV2 to TRBJ1-2; tentative D call: TRBD1 (5 bases). Trimming removed 6 bases at V and 4 bases at J, with 12 bases between. The germline CDR1 and CDR2 sequences are SNHLY and FYNNEI. This CDR3 has 13 amino acids. The CDR3 nucleotides are TGTGCCAGCAGGGGGCAGGCCGGCTATGGCTACACCTTC. Protein product: CASRGQAGYGYTF.

CDR3 residues: CASSLGGINEQYF. As DNA, the CDR3 is TGTGCCAGCAGCTTGGGAGGGATTAACGAGCAGTACTTC. The rearrangement links TRBV7-6 to TRBJ2-7; 7 nucleotides line up with TRBD2. With 3 bases clipped from V and 5 bases from J, the junction kept 4 bases outside the gene matches. Germline V gives CDR1 SGHVS, CDR2 FNYEAQ. The CDR3 loop spans 13 amino acids.

The gene calls are TRBV6-1 and TRBJ2-7, with D possibly being TRBD1 (5 bases). The CDR3 sequence is 14 residues long. The germline V and J ends were trimmed by 7 bases and 2 bases, with 15 bases remaining between them. From germline, CDR1 is MNHNS and CDR2 SASEGT. CDR3 nucleotides: TGTGCCAGCAAGGGGCCAGTACTTACCTACGAGCAGTACTTC. It yields the protein CASKGPVLTYEQYF.